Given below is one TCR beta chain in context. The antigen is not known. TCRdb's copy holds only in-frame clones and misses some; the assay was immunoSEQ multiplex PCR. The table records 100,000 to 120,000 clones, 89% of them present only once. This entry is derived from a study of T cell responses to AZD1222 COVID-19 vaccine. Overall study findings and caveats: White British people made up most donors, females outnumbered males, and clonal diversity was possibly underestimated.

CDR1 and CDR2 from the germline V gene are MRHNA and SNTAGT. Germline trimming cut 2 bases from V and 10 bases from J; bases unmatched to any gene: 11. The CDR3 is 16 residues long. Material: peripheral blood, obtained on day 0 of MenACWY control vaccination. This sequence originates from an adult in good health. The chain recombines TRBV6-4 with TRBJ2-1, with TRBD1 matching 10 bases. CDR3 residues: CASSDGGGQGHSEQFF. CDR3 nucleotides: TGTGCCAGCAGTGACGGAGGGGGACAGGGGCACAGCGAGCAGTTCTTC.